This T cell receptor (beta chain) was sequenced in a study of Ad26.COV2.S vaccination and SARS-CoV-2 variants (dated by TCRdb to the early 2020s). Looking at the study overall: Donors in the vaccine arm were drawn from COV1001, a phase I-IIa trial of Ad26.COV2.S in healthy adults that was multicentre, randomized, double-blind and placebo-controlled. Investigators remained blinded to trial group allocation during experiments and outcome assessment. Trial participants were randomized into five groups of five, in which low-dose or high-dose Ad26.COV2.S was given once or twice, or placebo was given on both occasions. The specificity and breadth of SARS-CoV-2-reactive T cell receptors after Ad26.COV2.S vaccination were assessed by TCRbeta repertoire sequencing. Ad26.COV2.S was given intramuscularly at 5x10^10 or 1x10^11 viral particles, as a single shot or as two shots 56 days apart. A total of some 30 samples were included in the TCR-sequenced set, comprising around 19 Ad26.COV2.S vaccine recipients, 5 placebo recipients and 8 SARS-CoV-2 convalescent individuals.

Broad study findings and their caveats: After vaccination, substantial breadth of spike-specific CD8+ and CD4+ T cell responses was reported. The study was not powered for comparison of responses between vaccine doses or regimens. The authors noted that the TCR breadth and depth analyses may have underestimated total T cell responses. Non-spike TCR breadth was comparable between vaccine and placebo recipients, consistent with the vaccine containing only spike. Compared with placebo recipients, Ad26.COV2.S recipients showed higher spike-specific TCR breadth (P = 0.0014).

Trimming removed 4 bases from V and 7 bases from J, leaving 17 bases between the germline ends. Based on the germline V gene, the CDR1 and CDR2 sequences are SGHRS and YFSETQ. The CDR3 runs 15 amino acids, cysteine and phenylalanine included. Only the CDR3 DNA is retained, 45 bases long and in frame from the first base. The treatment or condition label corresponds to: around 19 received Ad26.COV2.S at low or high dose, single or two shots; about 5 received placebo; per-sample allocation not given. For vaccine and placebo recipients, the sequenced repertoires came from samples collected on day 63 after the first injection. Between 29 July and 7 August 2020, Cohort 1b enrolled some 25 adults aged 18-55 years at one site in Boston, USA. As a vaccine, Ad26.COV2.S was a replication-incompetent adenovirus type 26 vector that expressed a prefusion-stabilized SARS-CoV-2 spike protein derived from the original Wuhan strain.

The immunoSEQ Assay was used to sequence TCRbeta CDR3 regions. After extraction, genomic DNA underwent amplification by bias-controlled multiplex PCR, followed by high-throughput sequencing. The paper's processing steps were these. To quantify the absolute abundance of every unique TCRbeta CDR3 region, sequences were collapsed and filtered. T cell fraction was estimated by normalizing TCRbeta template counts to usable DNA, with usable DNA measured through amplification of reference genes found in all nucleated cells. Repertoire TCRs were annotated as SARS-CoV-2-specific when V gene, CDR3 amino acid sequence and J gene were exactly matched to a known reactive TCR set. The reference SARS-CoV-2 TCR set was derived from MIRA and filtered for enrichment in COVID-19-positive ImmuneCODE repertoires, a step that removed public or cross-reactive TCRs. Using the MIRA antigens, annotated TCRs were further analysed by specific ORF or by position within an ORF. Breadth was defined as annotated unique rearrangements over total unique productive rearrangements; depth was the summed frequency of those rearrangements. Two-sided Wilcoxon rank-sum tests were used to compare TCR breadth between groups. The clones in this table, taken by TCRdb from immuneACCESS, are in-frame only. Not every clone is retained; where verified, under half of the shortfall comes from an unresolved V gene, and the cause of the rest is unknown. V and J calls and clone size are as listed in that table; D and trimming were resolved from the DNA. Present in this sample are 300,000 to 350,000 clones, 88% of which were seen just once. The ten largest account for around 6.4% of the sample.

A note on this clone: Its antigen is not yet known. One base away there is no much larger clone; base qualities are not given.

The chain is encoded by TRBV5-1 joined to TRBJ2-2, with the D gene not confidently named. The origin of this receptor is a person aged 18-65 years who received the Ad26.COV2.S COVID-19 vaccine or a placebo. Source: peripheral blood, taken in a trial of Ad26.COV2.S vaccine versus placebo. The CDR3 protein: CASSGPTARDGELFF. In nucleotide form, the sequence is TGCGCCAGCAGCGGGCCAACGGCCCGTGACGGGGAGCTGTTTTTT.